The 24 T cell receptor beta chains below were found in one sample sequenced in a study of blood T cell repertoires in COVID-19. Produced via immunoSEQ multiplex PCR; TCRdb's table is partial and in-frame only. The sample shows 120,000 to 150,000 clones, roughly 86% of them seen only once. Source material: peripheral blood. The receptors originated from a human donor with acute or convalescent COVID-19. The donor label of this sample is uncertain.

CDR3 sequence: CASMETRGTNTEAFF. CDR3 nucleotides: TGCGCCAGCATGGAAACCAGGGGTACGAACACTGAAGCTTTCTTT. The chain recombines TRBV5-1 with TRBJ1-1; a weak D match, TRBD1 (6 bases). Germline-derived CDR1 and CDR2 are SGHRS and YFSETQ. The CDR3 covers 15 residues. Deletions cut 6 bases from V and 1 base from J, with 16 bases between.

The chain combines TRBV19 with TRBJ1-2; the match to TRBD1 covers 7 bases. Losses at the gene ends were 5 bases for V and 0 bases for J; bases not matched to a gene: 6. The V gene's germline CDR1 is LNHDA and CDR2 SQIVND (reference sequence). The CDR3 runs 15 residues. CDR3 protein: CASSDYRGANYGYTF. CDR3 nucleotides: TGTGCCAGTAGTGACTACAGGGGAGCTAACTATGGCTACACCTTC.

The V call is TRBV19, the J call TRBJ2-1, with D perhaps TRBD1 (6 bases). The CDR3 extends over 15 amino acids. Germline CDR1 LNHDA, CDR2 SQIVND (reference sequence). V was shortened by 7 bases and J by 0 bases, with 13 bases between the two germline ends. In nucleotides, the CDR3 is TGTGCCAGTACCGTAGACAGGAGCTCCTACAATGAGCAGTTCTTC. Its protein product is CASTVDRSSYNEQFF.

The rearrangement links TRBV30 to TRBJ1-6; 7 bases map to TRBD1. CDR3 length: 17 residues. V gave up 2 bases and J gave up 5 bases; unmatched junction bases: 12. Germline CDR1 is GTSNPN and CDR2 is SVGIG (reference sequence). In DNA, the CDR3 is TGTGCCTGGAGTTTACATCGACAGGGCAGGAATAATTCACCCCTCCACTTT. Translation gives CAWSLHRQGRNNSPLHF.

The chain has TRBV2 and TRBJ1-5; 9 bases agree with TRBD1. This CDR3 comprises 15 residues. V lost 6 bases, J lost 0 bases, and 3 bases stayed unmatched. Germline CDR1 is SNHLY and CDR2 is FYNNEI. DNA of the CDR3: TGTGCCAGCAGCGCGGGACAGGGTAGCAATCAGCCCCAGCATTTT. Translated: CASSAGQGSNQPQHF.

J is TRBJ1-2 and V is TRBV10-3; 9 nucleotides agree with TRBD1. CDR1 is ENHRY and CDR2 is SYGVKD in the germline V gene. J was trimmed by 8 bases and V by 4 bases; bases with no gene match: 8. The CDR3 contains 14 residues. The CDR3 here is CAISGGDRASGYTF. As DNA, the CDR3 is TGTGCCATCAGTGGTGGGGACAGGGCGTCGGGCTACACCTTC.

V gene TRBV7-2 combines with J gene TRBJ2-7; D perhaps matches TRBD2 (5 bases). Germline values: CDR1 SGHTA, CDR2 FQGNSA. The CDR3 contains 15 residues. V was shortened by 5 bases and J by 0 bases, with 14 bases between the two germline ends. This CDR3 is CASSGRLGSSYEQYF. As DNA, the CDR3 is TGTGCCAGCAGCGGCAGGCTGGGGAGCTCCTACGAGCAGTACTTC.

The J gene is TRBJ1-4, the V gene TRBV27, with a tentative D call TRBD1 (5 bases). Trimming shortened V by 6 bases and J by 7 bases, and 15 bases separated the two germline ends. From germline, CDR1 is MNHEY and CDR2 SMNVEV (reference sequence). The CDR3 loop spans 14 amino acids. The CDR3 region is CASRALGEGEKLFF. In nucleotides, the CDR3 is TGTGCCAGCAGGGCCTTGGGGGAGGGTGAAAAACTGTTTTTT.

This clone appeared once. The rearrangement joins TRBV21-1 to TRBJ2-7; the D segment call TRBD1 is taken from the table without a DNA check. TRBV21-1 is a pseudogene locus. The CDR3 covers 15 residues. The CDR3 bases are TGTGCCAGCAGCAAAGGGGCAGGGATCTCCTACGAGCAGTACTTC. Translating gives CASSKGAGISYEQYF.

This clone has only a few counts. The rearrangement joins TRBV7-9 to TRBJ1-6; D perhaps matches TRBD1 (5 bases). Trimming cost V 1 base and J 7 bases, with 11 bases left between them. This CDR3 has 15 residues. From germline, CDR1 is SEHNR and CDR2 FQNEAQ (reference sequence). In nucleotides, the CDR3 is TGTGCCAGCAGCTTAGTGGGGGGTGGGAATTCACCCCTCCACTTT. This sequence encodes CASSLVGGGNSPLHF. The full variable domain, with the rest looked up from reference TRBV7-9 and TRBJ1-6, is DTGVSQNPRHKITKRGQNVTFRCDPISEHNRLYWYRQTLGQGPEFLTYFQNEAQLEKSRLLSDRFSAERPKGSFSTLEIQRTEQGDSAMYLCASSLVGGGNSPLHFGNGTRLTVT.

The rearrangement joins TRBV7-8 to TRBJ1-1; D gene unclear. The CDR3 contains 14 residues. V was pared by 4 bases and J by 3 bases, with 12 bases between. Germline V gene sequence: CDR1 SGHVS, CDR2 FQNEAQ. CDR3: CASSYSPPDTEAFF. The CDR3 region has the DNA TGTGCCAGCAGCTATAGTCCACCGGACACTGAAGCTTTCTTT.

The rearrangement links TRBV6-2 or TRBV6-3 to TRBJ2-4; D might be TRBD2 (6 bases). In germline, CDR1 is MNHEY, CDR2 SVGEGT. Trimming shortened V by 2 bases and J by 6 bases, and 8 bases separated the two germline ends. The CDR3 runs 13 residues. Here the CDR3 reads CASSYGGINIQYF. The CDR3 DNA is TGTGCCAGCAGTTACGGGGGGATAAACATTCAGTACTTC.

Concerning this clone: A read error may produce the germline difference seen at one junction end. The V and J genes are TRBV29-1 and TRBJ1-2; tentatively, D is TRBD1 (6 bases). CDR3 size: 14 residues. Germline-derived CDR1 and CDR2 are SQVTM and ANQGSEA. The CDR3 is CSAEGLAGAGGYTF. In DNA form, the CDR3 reads TGCAGCGCTGAAGGGTTGGCAGGGGCGGGTGGCTACACCTTC. Variable domain in full (rest from reference TRBV29-1 and TRBJ1-2): SAVISQKPSRDICQRGTSLTIQCQVDSQVTMMFWYRQQPGQSLTLIATANQGSEATYESGFVIDKFPISRPNLTFSTLTVSNMSPEDSSIYLCSAEGLAGAGGYTFGSGTRLTVV.

The chain couples TRBV4-1 to TRBJ2-1, with 9 bases matching TRBD2. Trimming at V came to 1 base and at J to 6 bases, leaving 7 bases not matched to a gene. Germline V gene data show CDR1 as MGHRA and CDR2 as YSYEKL. The CDR3 sequence is 16 residues long. The CDR3 protein is CASSQVGRGGSNEQFF. DNA of the CDR3: TGCGCCAGCAGCCAAGTGGGGCGGGGGGGCAGCAATGAGCAGTTCTTC.

CDR3 region: CASSYLAGGYNEQFF. The CDR3 DNA sequence: TGTGCCAGTAGCTATCTAGCGGGGGGTTACAATGAGCAGTTCTTC. The rearrangement joins TRBV19 to TRBJ2-1, with TRBD2 matching 11 bases. V gave up 6 bases and J gave up 4 bases; unmatched junction bases: 5. The CDR3 length is 15 residues. The germline CDR1 and CDR2 sequences are LNHDA and SQIVND (reference sequence). Looking up the rest from reference TRBV19 and TRBJ2-1 gives the full variable domain: DGGITQSPKYLFRKEGQNVTLSCEQNLNHDAMYWYRQDPGQGLRLIYYSQIVNDFQKGDIAEGYSVSREKKESFPLTVTSAQKNPTAFYLCASSYLAGGYNEQFFGPGTRLTVL.

The chain carries TRBV18 and TRBJ1-2; 7 bases fit TRBD1. V gave up 5 bases and J gave up 4 bases; unmatched junction bases: 4. The germline V gene encodes CDR1 KGHSH and CDR2 LQKENI. The CDR3 runs 13 residues. CDR3 in amino acids: CASSTDRAYGYTF. The CDR3, as DNA: TGTGCCAGCTCAACCGACAGGGCCTATGGCTACACCTTC.

This sequence joins TRBV6-2 or TRBV6-3 and TRBJ1-6; no clear D. Per germline, CDR1 MNHEY and CDR2 SVGEGT. The CDR3 has 16 residues. V lost 0 bases to trimming and J lost 7 bases, with 13 bases between them. The CDR3 spells CASSYSTLIRNSPLHF. Here the CDR3 DNA reads TGTGCCAGCAGTTACTCGACATTAATAAGGAATTCACCCCTCCACTTT.

This chain uses TRBV5-1 with TRBJ2-2; a possible D gene is TRBD1 (5 bases). Germline loops: CDR1 SGHRS, CDR2 YFSETQ. V lost 6 bases and J 4 bases, leaving 13 bases between the germline ends. The CDR3 consists of 14 residues. DNA for the CDR3: TGCGCCAGCATTCAGGGATCGGGCACCGGGGAGCTGTTTTTT. Translated: CASIQGSGTGELFF.

This sequence joins TRBV7-8 and TRBJ2-2, with 12 bases fitting TRBD1. Germline CDR1 SGHVS, CDR2 FQNEAQ. This CDR3 region has 17 residues. Trimming removed 2 bases from V and 4 bases from J; junction bases left unmatched: 5. CDR3 region: CASSLPPGQGATGELFF. In DNA, the CDR3 is TGTGCCAGCAGCTTACCACCGGGACAGGGGGCCACCGGGGAGCTGTTTTTT.

The chain combines TRBV10-2 with TRBJ1-5; a possible D gene is TRBD1 (6 bases). Germline CDR1 WSHSY, CDR2 SAAADI. V was trimmed by 8 bases and J by 2 bases, leaving 16 bases between them. The CDR3 is 15 residues long. The CDR3 protein is CASRGGRSGNQPQHF. The CDR3 DNA is TGCGCCAGCCGGGGGGGGCGTTCCGGCAATCAGCCCCAGCATTTT.

A single count supports this clone. The chain employs TRBV9 and TRBJ1-1, with D perhaps TRBD1 (5 bases). CDR3 length: 14 residues. V dropped 4 bases and J dropped 3 bases, with 13 bases sitting between them. Germline V gene sequence: CDR1 SGDLS, CDR2 YYNGEE. CDR3 protein: CASSIAGGDTEAFF. CDR3 in DNA: TGTGCCAGCAGCATAGCCGGGGGAGACACTGAAGCTTTCTTT.

Only a few counts were recorded for this clone. V usage is TRBV29-1 and J usage is TRBJ1-2; possibly TRBD1 for D (5 bases). CDR1 SQVTM and CDR2 ANQGSEA come from the germline V gene. The V gene lost 4 bases and the J gene lost 7 bases, with 16 bases spanning the gap. The CDR3 consists of 13 residues. The chain's CDR3 is CSVAWSGGGGYTF. CDR3 DNA sequence: TGCAGCGTTGCCTGGTCCGGGGGGGGTGGCTACACCTTC. Full variable domain (remainder filled in from reference TRBV29-1 and TRBJ1-2): SAVISQKPSRDICQRGTSLTIQCQVDSQVTMMFWYRQQPGQSLTLIATANQGSEATYESGFVIDKFPISRPNLTFSTLTVSNMSPEDSSIYLCSVAWSGGGGYTFGSGTRLTVV.

The rearrangement links TRBV19 to TRBJ2-7; 9 bases agree with TRBD1. Germline assignment: CDR1 LNHDA and CDR2 SQIVND (reference sequence). J gave up 4 bases and V 7 bases, and 8 bases lay outside the gene matches. The CDR3 spans 14 residues. Here the CDR3 reads CASTPWGQGYEQYF. The CDR3 region has the DNA TGTGCCAGTACCCCGTGGGGACAGGGATACGAGCAGTACTTC.

The chain carries TRBV19 and TRBJ2-1; weak D call: TRBD1 (6 bases). CDR3 length: 13 amino acids. Trimming removed 8 bases at V and 3 bases at J, with 11 bases between. Germline assignment: CDR1 LNHDA and CDR2 SQIVND (reference sequence). The CDR3 DNA reads TGTGCCAGTTCCACAGGGATCTACAATGAGCAGTTCTTC. Its translation is CASSTGIYNEQFF.